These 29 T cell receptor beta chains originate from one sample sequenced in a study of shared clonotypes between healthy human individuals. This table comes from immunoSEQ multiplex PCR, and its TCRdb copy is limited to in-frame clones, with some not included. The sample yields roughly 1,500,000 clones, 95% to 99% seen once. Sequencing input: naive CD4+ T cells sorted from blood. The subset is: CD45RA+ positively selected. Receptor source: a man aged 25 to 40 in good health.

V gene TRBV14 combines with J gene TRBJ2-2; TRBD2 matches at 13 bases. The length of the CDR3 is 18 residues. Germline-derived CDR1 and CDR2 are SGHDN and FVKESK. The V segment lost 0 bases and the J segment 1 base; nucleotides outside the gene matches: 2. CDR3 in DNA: TGTGCCAGCAGCCAAGATAGGACTAGCGGGAGGAACACCGGGGAGCTGTTTTTT. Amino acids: CASSQDRTSGRNTGELFF.

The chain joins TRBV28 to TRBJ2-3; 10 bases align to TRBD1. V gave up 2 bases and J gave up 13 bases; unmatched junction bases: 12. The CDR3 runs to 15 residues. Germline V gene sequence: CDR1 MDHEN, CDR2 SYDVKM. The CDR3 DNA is TGTGCCAGCAGTTTACGGGGAGACAGGGGGCGACGGGAGTATTTT. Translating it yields CASSLRGDRGRREYF.

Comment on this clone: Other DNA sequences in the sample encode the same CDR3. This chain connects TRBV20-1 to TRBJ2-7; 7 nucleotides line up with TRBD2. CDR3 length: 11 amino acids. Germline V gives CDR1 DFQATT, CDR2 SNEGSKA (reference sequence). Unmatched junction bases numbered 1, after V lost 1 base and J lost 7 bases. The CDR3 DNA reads TGCAGTGCTAGAGGGGGGGGAGAGCAGTACTTC. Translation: CSARGGGEQYF.

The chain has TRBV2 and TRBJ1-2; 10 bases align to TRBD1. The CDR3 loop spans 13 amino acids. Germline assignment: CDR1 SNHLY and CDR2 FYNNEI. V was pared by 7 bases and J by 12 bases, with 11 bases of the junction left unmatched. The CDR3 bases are TGTGCCAGCATCATACCGGGACAGGGGTCCGACACCTTC. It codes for CASIIPGQGSDTF.

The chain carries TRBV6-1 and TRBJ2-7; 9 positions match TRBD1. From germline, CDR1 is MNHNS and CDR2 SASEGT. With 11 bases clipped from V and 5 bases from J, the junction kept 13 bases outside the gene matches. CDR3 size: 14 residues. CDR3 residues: CACGTGTGHHEQYF. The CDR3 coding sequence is TGTGCCTGCGGAACCGGGACAGGGCACCACGAGCAGTACTTC.

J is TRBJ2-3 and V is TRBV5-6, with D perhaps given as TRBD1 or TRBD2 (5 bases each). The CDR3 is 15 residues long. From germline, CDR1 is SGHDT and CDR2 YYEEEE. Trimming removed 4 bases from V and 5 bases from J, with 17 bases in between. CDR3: CASSLLGQAVDTQYF. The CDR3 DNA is TGTGCCAGCAGCCTCTTAGGACAAGCGGTAGATACGCAGTATTTT. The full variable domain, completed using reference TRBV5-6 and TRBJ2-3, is DAGVTQSPTHLIKTRGQQVTLRCSPKSGHDTVSWYQQALGQGPQFIFQYYEEEERQRGNFPDRFSGHQFPNYSSELNVNALLLGDSALYLCASSLLGQAVDTQYFGPGTRLTVL.

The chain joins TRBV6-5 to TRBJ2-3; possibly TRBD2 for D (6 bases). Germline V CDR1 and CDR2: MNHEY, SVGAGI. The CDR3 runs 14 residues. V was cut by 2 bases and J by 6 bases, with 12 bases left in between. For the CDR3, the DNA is TGTGCCAGCAGTTACGGGGGGTCGGAGGATACGCAGTATTTT. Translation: CASSYGGSEDTQYF.

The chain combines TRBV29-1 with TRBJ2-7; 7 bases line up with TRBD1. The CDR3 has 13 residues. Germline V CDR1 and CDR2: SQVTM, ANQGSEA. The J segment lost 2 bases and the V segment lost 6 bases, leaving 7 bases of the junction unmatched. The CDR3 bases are TGCAGCGTGGGGACAGTACTAACCTACGAGCAGTACTTC. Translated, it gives CSVGTVLTYEQYF.

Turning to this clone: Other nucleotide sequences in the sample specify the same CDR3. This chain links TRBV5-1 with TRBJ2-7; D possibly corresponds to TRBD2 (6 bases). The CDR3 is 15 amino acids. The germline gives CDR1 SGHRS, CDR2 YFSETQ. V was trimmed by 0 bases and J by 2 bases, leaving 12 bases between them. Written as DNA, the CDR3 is TGCGCCAGCAGCTTGGATGGGACTCCCCCCTACGAGCAGTACTTC. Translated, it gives CASSLDGTPPYEQYF.

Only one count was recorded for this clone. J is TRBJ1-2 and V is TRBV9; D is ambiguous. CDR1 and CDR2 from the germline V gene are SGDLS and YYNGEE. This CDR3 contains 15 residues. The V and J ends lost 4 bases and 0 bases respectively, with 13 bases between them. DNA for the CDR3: TGTGCCAGCAGCCAGGCAATTCCGGCTAACTATGGCTACACCTTC. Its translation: CASSQAIPANYGYTF.

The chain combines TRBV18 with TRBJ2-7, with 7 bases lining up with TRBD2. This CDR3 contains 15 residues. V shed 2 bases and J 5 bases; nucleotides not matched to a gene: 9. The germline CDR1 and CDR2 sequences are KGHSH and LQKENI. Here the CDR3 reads CASSPRGGSMNEQYF. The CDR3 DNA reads TGTGCCAGCTCACCAAGGGGAGGGAGTATGAACGAGCAGTACTTC.

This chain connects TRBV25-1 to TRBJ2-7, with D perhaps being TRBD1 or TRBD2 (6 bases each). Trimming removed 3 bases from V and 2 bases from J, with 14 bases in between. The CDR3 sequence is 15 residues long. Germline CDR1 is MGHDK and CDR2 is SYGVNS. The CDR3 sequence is CASSDVRGRAYEQYF. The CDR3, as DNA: TGTGCCAGCAGTGATGTCCGGGGGCGGGCCTACGAGCAGTACTTC.

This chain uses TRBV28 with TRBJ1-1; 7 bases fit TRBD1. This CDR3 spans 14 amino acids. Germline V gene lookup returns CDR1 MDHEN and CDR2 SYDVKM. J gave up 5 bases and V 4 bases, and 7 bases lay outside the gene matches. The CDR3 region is CASSSQGQHTEAFF. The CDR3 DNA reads TGTGCCAGCAGTTCTCAGGGACAGCATACTGAAGCTTTCTTT.

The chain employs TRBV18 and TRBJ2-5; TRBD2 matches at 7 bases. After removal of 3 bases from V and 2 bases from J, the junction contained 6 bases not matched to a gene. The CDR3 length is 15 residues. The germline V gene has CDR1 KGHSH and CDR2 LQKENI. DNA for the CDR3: TGTGCCAGCTCACCTCGACCAGCGGGACAAGAGACCCAGTACTTC. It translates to CASSPRPAGQETQYF.

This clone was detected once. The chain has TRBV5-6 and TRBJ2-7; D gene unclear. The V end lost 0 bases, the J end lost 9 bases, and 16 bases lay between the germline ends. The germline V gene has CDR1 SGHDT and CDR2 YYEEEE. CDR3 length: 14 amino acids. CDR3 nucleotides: TGTGCCAGCAGCTTGGTTAGAGGTGACTTAGGGCAGTACTTC. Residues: CASSLVRGDLGQYF.

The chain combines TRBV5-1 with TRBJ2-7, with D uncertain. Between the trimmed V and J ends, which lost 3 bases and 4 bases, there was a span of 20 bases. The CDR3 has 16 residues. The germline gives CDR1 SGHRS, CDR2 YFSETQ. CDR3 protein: CASSSFNNVAGYEQYF. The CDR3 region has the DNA TGCGCCAGCAGCTCCTTTAATAATGTCGCTGGGTACGAGCAGTACTTC.

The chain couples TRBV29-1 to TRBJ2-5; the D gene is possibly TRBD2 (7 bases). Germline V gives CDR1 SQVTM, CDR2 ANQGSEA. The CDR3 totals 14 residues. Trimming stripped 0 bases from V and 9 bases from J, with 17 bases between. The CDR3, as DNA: TGCAGCGTTGAAGAAGGGACCATCGGGGGGCCCCAGTACTTC. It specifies CSVEEGTIGGPQYF.

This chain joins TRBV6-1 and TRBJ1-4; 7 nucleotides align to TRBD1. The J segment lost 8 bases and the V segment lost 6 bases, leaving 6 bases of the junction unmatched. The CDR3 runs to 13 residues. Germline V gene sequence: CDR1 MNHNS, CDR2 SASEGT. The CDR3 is CASSRNRGEKLFF. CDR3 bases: TGTGCCAGCAGCCGCAACAGGGGCGAAAAACTGTTTTTT.

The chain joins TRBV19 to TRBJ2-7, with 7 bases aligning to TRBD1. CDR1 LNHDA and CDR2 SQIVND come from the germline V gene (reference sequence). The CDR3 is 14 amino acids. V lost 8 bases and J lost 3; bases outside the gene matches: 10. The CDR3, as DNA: TGTGCCAGTGGAACCGGGACAGACAACTACGAGCAGTACTTC. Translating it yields CASGTGTDNYEQYF.

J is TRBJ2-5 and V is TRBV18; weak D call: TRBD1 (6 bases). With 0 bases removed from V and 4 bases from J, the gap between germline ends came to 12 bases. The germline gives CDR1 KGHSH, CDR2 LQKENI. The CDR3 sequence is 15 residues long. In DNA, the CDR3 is TGTGCCAGCTCACCACCGTCTGGGGGCGGAGAGACCCAGTACTTC. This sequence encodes CASSPPSGGGETQYF.

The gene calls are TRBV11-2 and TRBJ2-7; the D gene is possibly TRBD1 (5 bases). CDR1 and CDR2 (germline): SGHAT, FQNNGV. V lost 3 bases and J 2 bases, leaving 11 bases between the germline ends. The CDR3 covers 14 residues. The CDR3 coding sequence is TGTGCCAGCAGCTTTTCAGGGCTGCCCTACGAGCAGTACTTC. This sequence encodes CASSFSGLPYEQYF.

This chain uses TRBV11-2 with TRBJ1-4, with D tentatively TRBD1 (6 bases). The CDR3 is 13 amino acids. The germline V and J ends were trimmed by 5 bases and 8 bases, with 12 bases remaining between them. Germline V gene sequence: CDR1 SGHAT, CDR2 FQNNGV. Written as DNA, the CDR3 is TGTGCCAGCAGCCCCCGTAGGGGGGAAAAACTGTTTTTT. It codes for CASSPRRGEKLFF.

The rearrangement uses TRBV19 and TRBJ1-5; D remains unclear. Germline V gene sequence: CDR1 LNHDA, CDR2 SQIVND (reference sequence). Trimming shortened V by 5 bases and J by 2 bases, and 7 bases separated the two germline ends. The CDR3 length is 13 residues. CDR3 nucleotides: TGTGCCAGTAGTGGAACAGGCAATCAGCCCCAGCATTTT. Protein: CASSGTGNQPQHF.

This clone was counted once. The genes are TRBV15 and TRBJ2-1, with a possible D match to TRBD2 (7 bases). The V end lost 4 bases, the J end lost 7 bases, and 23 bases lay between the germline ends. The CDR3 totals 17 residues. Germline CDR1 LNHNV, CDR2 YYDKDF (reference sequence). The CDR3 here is CATSKGGLSGQLNEQFF. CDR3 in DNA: TGTGCCACCAGCAAGGGGGGGTTATCAGGACAGCTTAATGAGCAGTTCTTC.

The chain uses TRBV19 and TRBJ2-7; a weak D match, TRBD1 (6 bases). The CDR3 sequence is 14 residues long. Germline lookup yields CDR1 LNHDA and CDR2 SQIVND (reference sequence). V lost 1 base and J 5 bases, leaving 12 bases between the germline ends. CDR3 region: CASSIVGRGDEQYF. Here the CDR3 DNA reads TGTGCCAGTAGTATAGTAGGCAGGGGTGACGAGCAGTACTTC. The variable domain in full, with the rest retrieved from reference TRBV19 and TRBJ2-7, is DGGITQSPKYLFRKEGQNVTLSCEQNLNHDAMYWYRQDPGQGLRLIYYSQIVNDFQKGDIAEGYSVSREKKESFPLTVTSAQKNPTAFYLCASSIVGRGDEQYFGPGTRLTVT.

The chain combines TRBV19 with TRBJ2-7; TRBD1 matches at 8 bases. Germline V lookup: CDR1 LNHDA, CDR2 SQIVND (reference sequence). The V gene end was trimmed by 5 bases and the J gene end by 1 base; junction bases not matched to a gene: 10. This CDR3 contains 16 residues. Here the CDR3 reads CASSAQHRGRSYEQYF. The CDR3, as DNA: TGTGCCAGTAGTGCGCAGCACAGGGGGAGGTCCTACGAGCAGTACTTC. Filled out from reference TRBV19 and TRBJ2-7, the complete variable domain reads DGGITQSPKYLFRKEGQNVTLSCEQNLNHDAMYWYRQDPGQGLRLIYYSQIVNDFQKGDIAEGYSVSREKKESFPLTVTSAQKNPTAFYLCASSAQHRGRSYEQYFGPGTRLTVT.

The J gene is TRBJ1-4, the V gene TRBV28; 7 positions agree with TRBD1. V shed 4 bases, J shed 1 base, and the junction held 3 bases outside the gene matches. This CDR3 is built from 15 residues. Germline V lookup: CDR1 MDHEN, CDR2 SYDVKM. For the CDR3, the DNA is TGTGCCAGCAGTTCGTACAGGGGAACTAATGAAAAACTGTTTTTT. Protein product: CASSSYRGTNEKLFF.

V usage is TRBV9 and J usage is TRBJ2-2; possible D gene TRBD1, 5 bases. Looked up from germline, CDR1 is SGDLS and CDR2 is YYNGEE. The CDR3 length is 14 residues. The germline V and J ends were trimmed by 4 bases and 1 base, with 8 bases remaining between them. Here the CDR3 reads CASSSTGNTGELFF. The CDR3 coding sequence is TGTGCCAGCAGCTCAACAGGGAACACCGGGGAGCTGTTTTTT.

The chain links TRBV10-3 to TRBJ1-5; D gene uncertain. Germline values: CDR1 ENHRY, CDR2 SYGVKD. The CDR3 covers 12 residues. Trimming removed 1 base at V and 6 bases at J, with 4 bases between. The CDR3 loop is CAISEFVQPQHF. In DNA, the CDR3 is TGTGCCATCAGTGAGTTCGTTCAGCCCCAGCATTTT.